What follows are 10 T cell receptor beta chains derived from one specimen sequenced in a study of OX40 agonist ivuxolimab in advanced cancers. Repertoires were generated with immunoSEQ multiplex PCR, while TCRdb's copy carries only in-frame clones and drops some. The sample shows tens of thousands of clones, roughly 87% of them seen only once. The sequences come from CD4+ or CD8+ T cells sorted from blood, collected in a trial of the OX40 agonist ivuxolimab. These receptors originate from an adult with an advanced solid tumor such as melanoma, head and neck, liver or kidney cancer.

This chain joins TRBV6-5 and TRBJ2-1; tentatively, D is TRBD1 or TRBD2 (5 bases each). Germline loops: CDR1 MNHEY, CDR2 SVGAGI. Trimming shortened V by 3 bases and J by 3 bases, and 12 bases separated the two germline ends. The CDR3 is 15 amino acids. This CDR3 is CASSYFMRGYNEQFF. CDR3 sequence (DNA): TGTGCCAGCAGTTATTTTATGAGGGGCTACAATGAGCAGTTCTTC.

This chain uses TRBV5-6 with TRBJ2-1, with 10 bases aligning to TRBD2. The V gene's germline CDR1 is SGHDT and CDR2 YYEEEE. This CDR3 region has 14 residues. V was pared by 2 bases and J by 4 bases, with 0 bases of the junction left unmatched. The CDR3 here is CASSFSGRYNEQFF. As DNA, the CDR3 is TGTGCCAGCAGCTTTAGCGGGAGGTACAATGAGCAGTTCTTC.

The V call is TRBV28, the J call TRBJ2-2, with a tentative D call TRBD1 (6 bases). The V gene lost 6 bases and the J gene lost 3 bases, with 8 bases spanning the gap. The CDR3 covers 13 residues. Germline assignment: CDR1 MDHEN and CDR2 SYDVKM. In DNA form, the CDR3 reads TGTGCCAGCAGACAGGGACACACCGGGGAGCTGTTTTTT. Its protein product is CASRQGHTGELFF.

The gene calls are TRBV19 and TRBJ1-1; D is ambiguous. Trimming removed 3 bases at V and 1 base at J, with 6 bases between. CDR3 size: 13 residues. Germline CDR1 and CDR2: LNHDA and SQIVND (reference sequence). CDR3 loop: CASSIGKNTEAFF. The CDR3 nucleotides are TGTGCCAGTAGTATTGGTAAGAACACTGAAGCTTTCTTT.

The V and J genes are TRBV5-6 and TRBJ1-2, with 8 bases that match TRBD1. Germline loops: CDR1 SGHDT, CDR2 YYEEEE. This CDR3 has 13 residues. With V trimmed by 3 bases and J by 8 bases, 6 bases remained unmatched. The CDR3 DNA follows: TGTGCCAGCAGCTCAGGGACAGGTGGAGGCTACACCTTC. It specifies CASSSGTGGGYTF.

By share of the sample, this clone is medium-sized. The chain links TRBV7-8 to TRBJ1-4, with a weak D call TRBD1 (5 bases). Germline V gene sequence: CDR1 SGHVS, CDR2 FQNEAQ. This CDR3 has 14 residues. Trimming removed 1 base from V and 7 bases from J, with 10 bases in between. Here the CDR3 DNA reads TGTGCCAGCAGCTTAGGGGATGGGGGTGAAAAACTGTTTTTT. Its translation is CASSLGDGGEKLFF.

The chain carries TRBV28 and TRBJ2-3; 11 positions agree with TRBD2. The germline V gene encodes CDR1 MDHEN and CDR2 SYDVKM. J was trimmed by 0 bases and V by 2 bases; bases with no gene match: 1. The CDR3 is 16 residues long. CDR3 DNA sequence: TGTGCCAGCAGTTTACTAGCGGGAGGCAGCACAGATACGCAGTATTTT. The encoded protein is CASSLLAGGSTDTQYF.

Here the CDR3 DNA reads TGTGCCAGCAGCTTGAACGGCGGGCCAAATCAGCCCCAGCATTTT. It encodes CASSLNGGPNQPQHF. V usage is TRBV5-6 and J usage is TRBJ1-5, with D unresolved. The V and J ends lost 1 base and 4 bases respectively, with 12 bases between them. The CDR3 contains 15 residues. Germline V gives CDR1 SGHDT, CDR2 YYEEEE.

The CDR3 loop is CASSLTATNEKLFF. In DNA form, the CDR3 reads TGTGCCAGCAGTTTGACGGCAACTAATGAAAAACTGTTTTTT. V and J are TRBV28 and TRBJ1-4; D unresolved. Trimming cost V 3 bases and J 0 bases, with 5 bases left between them. Germline CDR1 reads MDHEN; CDR2 reads SYDVKM. The CDR3 extends over 14 amino acids.

This sequence joins TRBV28 and TRBJ1-1; D gene uncertain. This CDR3 is 15 amino acids long. The V and J ends lost 6 bases and 0 bases respectively, with 14 bases between them. CDR1 is MDHEN and CDR2 is SYDVKM in the germline V gene. The DNA of the CDR3 is TGTGCCAGCAGCGAACCCCGAACAGTGAACACTGAAGCTTTCTTT. It yields the protein CASSEPRTVNTEAFF.